The rows below give T cell receptor beta chains drawn from one sample of a study of OX40 agonist ivuxolimab in advanced cancers. Sequencing was performed with immunoSEQ multiplex PCR; in TCRdb, only in-frame clones are kept and a portion is missing. The sample holds roughly 25,000 clones, around two thirds seen once. The starting material was CD4+ or CD8+ T cells sorted from blood, obtained in a trial of the OX40 agonist ivuxolimab. The origin of the receptors is an adult with an advanced solid tumor such as melanoma, head and neck, liver or kidney cancer. Each CDR3 is given with its conserved first and last residue. The D gene is left open where the match is weak. The size of a clone is reported for some rows only, either as once, few or many, or as a class for expanded clones.

j_gene	abundance	d_gene	v_gene	CDR3aa	CDR3nt
TRBJ2-7	NA	NA	TRBV6-5	CASSYGTAFYEQYF	TGTGCCAGCAGTTACGGAACTGCTTTCTACGAGCAGTACTTC
TRBJ2-7	NA	NA	TRBV13	CASSSGQSSYEQYF	TGTGCCAGCAGCAGCGGACAGAGCTCCTACGAGCAGTACTTC
TRBJ1-1	few	NA	TRBV5-1	CASSLGSAFTPKGAEAFF	TGCGCCAGCAGCTTGGGTAGCGCTTTCACCCCAAAAGGCGCTGAAGCTTTCTTT
TRBJ1-1	NA	NA	TRBV11-2	CASSLIGGGPTEAFF	TGTGCCAGCAGCTTAATTGGGGGGGGACCCACTGAAGCTTTCTTT
TRBJ1-2	NA	NA	TRBV13	CASSLPGNGYTF	TGTGCCAGCAGCTTACCTGGGAATGGCTACACCTTC
TRBJ1-2	NA	NA	TRBV11-3	CASSYPRGGYGYTF	TGTGCCAGCAGCTACCCCAGGGGCGGCTATGGCTACACCTTC
TRBJ2-3	once	TRBD1	TRBV6-5	CASSTTGGGLDTQYF	TGTGCCAGCAGTACCACAGGGGGCGGGTTGGATACGCAGTATTTT
TRBJ2-7	NA	NA	TRBV28	CASSLNFAYEQYF	TGTGCCAGCAGTTTAAACTTCGCCTACGAGCAGTACTTC
TRBJ2-7	NA	NA	TRBV11-1	CASSLGDSYEQYF	TGTGCCAGCAGCTTGGGGGACTCCTACGAGCAGTACTTC
TRBJ1-2	NA	TRBD1	TRBV29-1	CSVPPGQGAKIPTNYGYTF	TGCAGCGTCCCTCCGGGACAGGGGGCGAAGATTCCCACTAACTATGGCTACACCTTC
TRBJ1-5	few	NA	TRBV7-9	CASSSADYSNQPQHF	TGTGCCAGCAGCTCTGCGGATTATAGCAATCAGCCCCAGCATTTT
TRBJ2-7	few	NA	TRBV7-6	CASSFGVSDYEQYF	TGTGCCAGCAGCTTTGGGGTATCGGACTACGAGCAGTACTTC
TRBJ1-1	large	NA	TRBV4-1	CASSHAGGMGQAFF	TGCGCCAGCAGCCACGCCGGGGGTATGGGCCAAGCTTTCTTT
TRBJ2-3	NA	TRBD2	TRBV5-8	CASSLGGGGAMGTDTQYF	TGTGCCAGCAGCTTGGGAGGCGGGGGGGCCATGGGCACAGATACGCAGTATTTT
TRBJ2-1	NA	NA	TRBV7-3	CASSQLKRGTMNEQFF	TGTGCCAGCAGCCAATTGAAGAGGGGAACAATGAATGAGCAGTTCTTC
TRBJ2-3	few	TRBD2	TRBV6-4	CASSRGSGDTDTQYF	TGTGCCAGCAGTCGGGGTAGCGGGGACACAGATACGCAGTATTTT
TRBJ2-5	NA	TRBD1	TRBV9	CASSVADRGGETQYF	TGTGCCAGCAGCGTAGCCGACAGGGGCGGAGAGACCCAGTACTTC
TRBJ1-5	once	NA	TRBV11-1	CASSSTAGSVSNQPQHF	TGTGCCAGCAGCTCGACCGCGGGTTCGGTGAGCAATCAGCCCCAGCATTTT
TRBJ1-4	NA	TRBD1	TRBV5-6	CASSLVQGNLEKLFF	TGTGCCAGCAGCCTGGTACAGGGGAACCTAGAAAAACTGTTTTTT
TRBJ2-7	few	NA	TRBV28	CATLLAKYGGSYEQYF	TGTGCCACCCTCCTTGCTAAATATGGGGGCTCCTACGAGCAGTACTTC
TRBJ2-1	NA	TRBD2	TRBV5-4	CASSLGGAYNEQFF	TGTGCCAGCAGCCTCGGGGGGGCGTACAATGAGCAGTTCTTC
TRBJ1-1	NA	NA	TRBV6-5	CASSYSSAKEAFF	TGTGCCAGCAGTTACTCGTCAGCGAAGGAAGCTTTCTTT
TRBJ2-5	NA	NA	TRBV9	CASSVGRGGWETQYF	TGTGCCAGCAGCGTAGGGAGGGGTGGATGGGAGACCCAGTACTTC
TRBJ1-1	NA	NA	TRBV10-3	CAISDEGPEAFF	TGTGCCATCAGTGATGAGGGGCCTGAAGCTTTCTTT
TRBJ2-3	NA	NA	TRBV7-9	CASTDRTDTQYF	TGTGCCAGCACCGACCGCACAGATACGCAGTATTTT
TRBJ1-2	NA	NA	TRBV4-1	CASSQVHKNGYTF	TGCGCCAGCAGCCAAGTCCACAAGAATGGCTACACCTTC
TRBJ2-5	NA	TRBD1	TRBV7-9	CASSSQEGAGKETQYF	TGTGCCAGCAGCTCGCAAGAGGGGGCTGGGAAGGAGACCCAGTACTTC
TRBJ1-2	NA	TRBD1	TRBV6-1	CASSVFSGTDIYGYTF	TGTGCCAGCAGTGTTTTTTCCGGGACAGATATCTATGGCTACACCTTC
TRBJ2-7	NA	NA	TRBV5-1	CASSLSSYEQYF	TGTGCCAGCAGCCTTAGCTCCTACGAGCAGTACTTC
TRBJ2-7	NA	NA	TRBV27	CASRRGGGPTYEQYF	TGTGCCAGCCGTCGAGGGGGGGGTCCGACCTACGAGCAGTACTTC
TRBJ2-7	once	NA	TRBV11-3	CASSGMAGTWGDEQYF	TGTGCCAGCAGTGGGATGGCGGGGACGTGGGGGGACGAGCAGTACTTC
TRBJ1-1	once	NA	TRBV5-6	CASSLRPTEAFF	TGTGCCAGCAGCTTGCGCCCAACTGAAGCTTTCTTT
TRBJ1-6	NA	NA	TRBV27	CASSEGQVSPLHF	TGTGCCAGCAGTGAGGGACAAGTTTCACCCCTCCACTTT
TRBJ2-7	NA	NA	TRBV5-6	CASSLEGAGSTSYEQYF	TGTGCCAGCAGCTTGGAAGGGGCAGGGTCGACATCTTACGAGCAGTACTTC
TRBJ1-5	NA	TRBD1	TRBV18	CASSSDRGRNQPQHF	TGTGCCAGCTCATCGGACAGGGGAAGGAATCAGCCCCAGCATTTT
TRBJ1-5	NA	NA	TRBV6-6	CASSYSPVVSNQPQHF	TGTGCCAGCAGTTACTCCCCGGTGGTCAGCAATCAGCCCCAGCATTTT
TRBJ2-1	once	TRBD1	TRBV11-3	CASSLDGTGTGYNEQFF	TGTGCCAGCAGCTTAGATGGGACCGGGACAGGGTACAATGAGCAGTTCTTC
TRBJ1-2	NA	TRBD1	TRBV29-1	CSVEGGTGTYGYTF	TGCAGCGTTGAAGGCGGGACAGGGACGTACGGCTACACCTTC
TRBJ2-3	few	NA	TRBV29-1	CSVSGNILTGTDTQYF	TGCAGCGTATCCGGGAACATCCTAACGGGTACAGATACGCAGTATTTT
TRBJ1-1	NA	NA	TRBV5-1	CASSEGLVNTEAFF	TGCGCCAGCAGCGAGGGGTTGGTGAACACTGAAGCTTTCTTT
TRBJ2-1	medium-sized	TRBD2	TRBV29-1	CSVDGGGGAGGSYNEQFF	TGCAGCGTTGACGGGGGGGGAGGGGCAGGAGGTTCCTACAATGAGCAGTTCTTC
TRBJ2-1	NA	NA	TRBV5-1	CASSLIGNNEQFF	TGCGCCAGCAGCTTGATAGGGAACAATGAGCAGTTCTTC
TRBJ1-1	NA	NA	TRBV28	CASTPGAGEAFF	TGTGCCAGCACCCCAGGGGCGGGTGAAGCTTTCTTT
TRBJ2-5	NA	TRBD2	TRBV29-1	CSVGEGSETQYF	TGCAGCGTAGGGGAGGGGTCGGAGACCCAGTACTTC
TRBJ1-2	few	NA	TRBV7-3	CASSPNPGTSKNYGYTF	TGTGCCAGCAGCCCCAACCCCGGGACATCAAAGAACTATGGCTACACCTTC
TRBJ2-7	many	NA	TRBV29-1	CSVERGNEQYF	TGCAGCGTTGAACGAGGGAACGAGCAGTACTTC
TRBJ1-2	NA	NA	TRBV7-9	CASSHPTGNHYTF	TGTGCCAGCAGCCATCCAACAGGGAACCACTACACCTTC
TRBJ1-3	NA	TRBD1	TRBV5-6	CASRAGQGAVYSGNTIYF	TGTGCCAGCAGGGCGGGACAGGGGGCAGTTTACTCTGGAAACACCATATATTTT
TRBJ1-3	NA	NA	TRBV19	CASSKAENSGNTIYF	TGTGCCAGTAGTAAGGCGGAGAACTCTGGAAACACCATATATTTT
TRBJ2-7	NA	TRBD1	TRBV7-9	CALPRTGGSGEQYF	TGTGCCCTGCCCCGGACAGGGGGCAGCGGCGAGCAGTACTTC
TRBJ2-5	few	NA	TRBV7-9	CASSTGEKTQYF	TGTGCCAGCAGCACGGGGGAGAAGACCCAGTACTTC
TRBJ2-2	NA	NA	TRBV4-3	CASSRRLGPGELFF	TGCGCCAGCAGCCGGCGGCTGGGACCCGGGGAGCTGTTTTTT
TRBJ2-7	NA	NA	TRBV7-9	CASSSGDYEQYF	TGTGCCAGCAGCTCGGGGGATTACGAGCAGTACTTC
TRBJ2-2	medium-sized	TRBD1	TRBV27	CASKPGQATGELFF	TGTGCCAGCAAACCGGGACAGGCTACCGGGGAGCTGTTTTTT
TRBJ1-2	NA	NA	TRBV28	CASSFPGTHPNYGYTF	TGTGCCAGCAGTTTCCCCGGGACACACCCTAACTATGGCTACACCTTC
TRBJ2-7	NA	NA	TRBV9	CASSGPHSYEQYF	TGTGCCAGCAGCGGTCCTCACTCCTACGAGCAGTACTTC
TRBJ2-7	NA	NA	TRBV7-7	CASSPGGGQQYF	TGTGCTAGCAGCCCCGGAGGGGGGCAGCAGTACTTC
TRBJ2-1	NA	TRBD2	TRBV19	CASSMSSGFDEQFF	TGTGCCAGTAGTATGTCTAGCGGGTTTGATGAGCAGTTCTTC
TRBJ1-5	NA	NA	TRBV19	CASSMGGPGQPQHF	TGTGCCAGTAGTATGGGGGGCCCCGGGCAGCCCCAGCATTTT